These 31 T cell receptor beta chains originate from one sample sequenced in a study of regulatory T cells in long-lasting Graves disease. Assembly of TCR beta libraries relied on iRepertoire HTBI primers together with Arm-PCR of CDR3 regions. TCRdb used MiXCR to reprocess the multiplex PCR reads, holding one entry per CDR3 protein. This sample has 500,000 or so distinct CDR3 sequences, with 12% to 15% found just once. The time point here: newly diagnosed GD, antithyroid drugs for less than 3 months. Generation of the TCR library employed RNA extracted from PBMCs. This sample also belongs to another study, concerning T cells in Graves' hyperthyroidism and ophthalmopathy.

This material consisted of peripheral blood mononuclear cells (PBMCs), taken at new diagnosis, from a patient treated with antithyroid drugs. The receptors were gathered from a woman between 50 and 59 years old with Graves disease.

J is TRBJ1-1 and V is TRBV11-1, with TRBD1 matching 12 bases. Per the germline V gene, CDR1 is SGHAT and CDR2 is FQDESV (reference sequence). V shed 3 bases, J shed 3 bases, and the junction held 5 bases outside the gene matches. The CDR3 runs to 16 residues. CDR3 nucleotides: TGTGCCAGCAGCTTCGGGGGACAGGGGGCGGACACTGAAGCTTTCTTT. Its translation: CASSFGGQGADTEAFF.

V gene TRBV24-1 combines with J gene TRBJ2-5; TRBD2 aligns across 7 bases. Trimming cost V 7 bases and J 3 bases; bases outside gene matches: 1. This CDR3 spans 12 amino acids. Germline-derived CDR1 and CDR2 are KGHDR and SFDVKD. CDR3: CATRGGEETQYF. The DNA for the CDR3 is TGTGCCACCAGGGGGGGGGAAGAGACCCAGTACTTC.

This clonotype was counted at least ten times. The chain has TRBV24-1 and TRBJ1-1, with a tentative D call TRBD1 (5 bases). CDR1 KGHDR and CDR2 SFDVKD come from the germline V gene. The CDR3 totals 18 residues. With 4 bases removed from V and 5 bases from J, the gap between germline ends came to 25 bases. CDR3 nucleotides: TGTGCCACCAGTGAGGAGAGGGGCGGGACGAGCCGGGGGACTGAAGCTTTCTTT. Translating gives CATSEERGGTSRGTEAFF.

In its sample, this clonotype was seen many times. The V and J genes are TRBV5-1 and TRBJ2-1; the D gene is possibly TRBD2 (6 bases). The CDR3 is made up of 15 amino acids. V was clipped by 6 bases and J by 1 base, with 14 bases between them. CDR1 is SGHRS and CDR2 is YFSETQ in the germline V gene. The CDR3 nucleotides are TGCGCCAGCACCAGCGGCGGGAATTCCTACAATGAGCAGTTCTTC. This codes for CASTSGGNSYNEQFF. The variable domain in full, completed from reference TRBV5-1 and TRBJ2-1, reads KAGVTQTPRYLIKTRGQQVTLSCSPISGHRSVSWYQQTPGQGLQFLFEYFSETQRNKGNFPGRFSGRQFSNSRSEMNVSTLELGDSALYLCASTSGGNSYNEQFFGPGTRLTVL.

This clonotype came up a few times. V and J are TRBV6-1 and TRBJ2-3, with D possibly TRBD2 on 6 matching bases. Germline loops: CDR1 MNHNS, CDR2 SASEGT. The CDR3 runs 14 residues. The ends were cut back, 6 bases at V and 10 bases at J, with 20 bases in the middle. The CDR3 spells CASRVDGGVRAQYF. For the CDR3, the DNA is TGTGCCAGCAGAGTTGACGGGGGAGTTCGGGCGCAGTATTTT.

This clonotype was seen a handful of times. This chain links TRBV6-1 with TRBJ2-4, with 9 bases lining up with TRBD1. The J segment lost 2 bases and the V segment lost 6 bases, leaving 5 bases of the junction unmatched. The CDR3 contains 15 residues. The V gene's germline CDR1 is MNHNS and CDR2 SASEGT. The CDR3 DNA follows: TGTGCCAGCAGGCACAGGGGGCTGACCAAAAACATTCAGTACTTC. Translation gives CASRHRGLTKNIQYF.

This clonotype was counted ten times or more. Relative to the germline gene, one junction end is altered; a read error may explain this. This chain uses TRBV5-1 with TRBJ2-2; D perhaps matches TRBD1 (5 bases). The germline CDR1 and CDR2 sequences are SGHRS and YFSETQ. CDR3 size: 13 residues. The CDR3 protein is CASSLGRTGELFF. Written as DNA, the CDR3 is TGTGCCAGCAGCTTGGGGCGGACCGGGGAGCTGTTTTTT.

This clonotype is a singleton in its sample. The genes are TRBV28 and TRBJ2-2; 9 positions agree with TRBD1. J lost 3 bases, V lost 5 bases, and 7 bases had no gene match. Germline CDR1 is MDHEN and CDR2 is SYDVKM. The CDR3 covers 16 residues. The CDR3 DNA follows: TGTGCCAGCAGTCTCGGGACAGGGCTGGACACCGGGGAGCTGTTTTTT. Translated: CASSLGTGLDTGELFF.

The CDR3 coding sequence is TGCAGCGCGGGACAGTACTCCTACGAGCAGTACTTC. Residues: CSAGQYSYEQYF. V usage is TRBV20-1 and J usage is TRBJ2-7; D possibly corresponds to TRBD1 (7 bases). This CDR3 comprises 12 residues. Germline CDR1 DFQATT, CDR2 SNEGSKA (reference sequence).

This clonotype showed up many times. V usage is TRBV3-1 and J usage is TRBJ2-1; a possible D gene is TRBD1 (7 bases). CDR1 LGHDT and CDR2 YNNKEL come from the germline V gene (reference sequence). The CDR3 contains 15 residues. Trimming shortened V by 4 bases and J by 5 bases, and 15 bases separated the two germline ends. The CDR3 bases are TGTGCCAGCAGCCTTTCAGGGGGGTTACACAATGAGCAGTTCTTC. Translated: CASSLSGGLHNEQFF.

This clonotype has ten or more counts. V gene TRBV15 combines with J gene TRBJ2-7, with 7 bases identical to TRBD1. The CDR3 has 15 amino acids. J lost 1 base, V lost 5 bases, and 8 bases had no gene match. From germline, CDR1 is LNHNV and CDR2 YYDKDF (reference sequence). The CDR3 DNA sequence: TGTGCCACCAGCGGTGGTGGACAGGCATCCTACGAGCAGTACTTC. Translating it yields CATSGGGQASYEQYF. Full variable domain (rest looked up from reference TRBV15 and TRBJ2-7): DAMVIQNPRYQVTQFGKPVTLSCSQTLNHNVMYWYQQKSSQAPKLLFHYYDKDFNNEADTPDNFQSRRPNTSFCFLDIRSPGLGDTAMYLCATSGGGQASYEQYFGPGTRLTVT.

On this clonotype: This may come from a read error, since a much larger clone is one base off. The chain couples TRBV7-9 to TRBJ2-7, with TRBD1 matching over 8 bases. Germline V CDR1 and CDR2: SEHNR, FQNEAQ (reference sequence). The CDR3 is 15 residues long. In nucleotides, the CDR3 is TGTACCAGCAGCTTCGGACAGGGTGGCTCCTACGAGCAGTACTTC. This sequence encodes CTSSFGQGGSYEQYF.

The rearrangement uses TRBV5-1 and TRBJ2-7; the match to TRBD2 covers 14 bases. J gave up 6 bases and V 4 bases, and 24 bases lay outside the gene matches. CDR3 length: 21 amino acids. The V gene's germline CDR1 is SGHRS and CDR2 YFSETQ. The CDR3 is CASSPGVGTSGSQTSWVEQYF. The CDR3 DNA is TGCGCCAGCAGCCCCGGCGTTGGGACTAGCGGGAGCCAAACCAGTTGGGTCGAGCAGTACTTC.

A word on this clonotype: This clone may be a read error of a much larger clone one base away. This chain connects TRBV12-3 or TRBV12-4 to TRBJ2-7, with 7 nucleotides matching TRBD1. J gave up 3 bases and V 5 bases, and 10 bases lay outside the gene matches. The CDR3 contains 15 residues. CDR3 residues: CASSVGQAVYYEQYF. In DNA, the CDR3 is TGTGCCAGCAGTGTCGGACAGGCCGTATACTACGAGCAGTACTTC.

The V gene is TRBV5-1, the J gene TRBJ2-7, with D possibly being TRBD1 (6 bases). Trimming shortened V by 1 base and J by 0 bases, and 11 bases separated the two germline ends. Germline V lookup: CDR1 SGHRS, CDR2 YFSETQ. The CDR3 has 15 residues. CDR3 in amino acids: CASSLWGQHSYEQYF. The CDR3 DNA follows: TGCGCCAGCAGCTTGTGGGGACAACACTCCTACGAGCAGTACTTC.

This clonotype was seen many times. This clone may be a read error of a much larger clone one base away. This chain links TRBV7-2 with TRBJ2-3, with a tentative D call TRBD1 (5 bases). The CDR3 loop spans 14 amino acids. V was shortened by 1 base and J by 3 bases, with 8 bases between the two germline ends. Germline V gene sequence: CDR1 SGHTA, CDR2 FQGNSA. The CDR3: CASSLGQRTDTQYF. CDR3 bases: TGTGCCAGCAGCTTAGGACAGAGGACAGATACGCAGTATTTT.

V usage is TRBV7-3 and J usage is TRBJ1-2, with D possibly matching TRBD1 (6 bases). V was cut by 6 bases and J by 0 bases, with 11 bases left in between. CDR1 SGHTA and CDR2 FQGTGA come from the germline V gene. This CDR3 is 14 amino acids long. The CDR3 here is CASSTGPSNYGYTF. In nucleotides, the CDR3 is TGTGCCAGCAGTACAGGGCCATCTAACTATGGCTACACCTTC.

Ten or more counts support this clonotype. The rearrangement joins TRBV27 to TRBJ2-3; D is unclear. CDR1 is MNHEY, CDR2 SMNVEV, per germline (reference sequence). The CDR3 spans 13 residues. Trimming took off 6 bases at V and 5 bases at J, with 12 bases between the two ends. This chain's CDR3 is CASRSYGLDTQYF. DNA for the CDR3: TGTGCCAGCAGGTCCTATGGATTAGATACGCAGTATTTT.

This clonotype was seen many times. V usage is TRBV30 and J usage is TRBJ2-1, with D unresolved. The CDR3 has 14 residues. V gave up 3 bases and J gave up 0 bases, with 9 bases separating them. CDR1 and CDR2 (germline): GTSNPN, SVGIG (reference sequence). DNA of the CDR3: TGTGCCTGGAGAGGGCTAAGCTCCTACAATGAGCAGTTCTTC. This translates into CAWRGLSSYNEQFF.

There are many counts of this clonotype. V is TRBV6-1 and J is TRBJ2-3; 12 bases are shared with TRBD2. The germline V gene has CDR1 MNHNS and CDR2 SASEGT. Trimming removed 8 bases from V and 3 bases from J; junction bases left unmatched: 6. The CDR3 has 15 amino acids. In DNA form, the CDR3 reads TGTGCCAGCGGAGGACTAGCGGGATTGACAGATACGCAGTATTTT. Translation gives CASGGLAGLTDTQYF.

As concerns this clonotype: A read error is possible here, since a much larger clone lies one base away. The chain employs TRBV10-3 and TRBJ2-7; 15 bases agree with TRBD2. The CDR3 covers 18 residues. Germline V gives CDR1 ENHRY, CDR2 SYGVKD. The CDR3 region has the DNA TGTGCCATCAGTGACCCCCGGGGGACTAGCGGGAGGTCCTACGGGCAGTACTTC. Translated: CAISDPRGTSGRSYGQYF.

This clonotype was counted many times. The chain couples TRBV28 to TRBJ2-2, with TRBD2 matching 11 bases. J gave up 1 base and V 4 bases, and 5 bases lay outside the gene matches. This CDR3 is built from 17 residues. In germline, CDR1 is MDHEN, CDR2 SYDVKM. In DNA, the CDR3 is TGTGCCAGCAGTTCGAGGACTAGCGGGCGGAACACCGGGGAGCTGTTTTTT. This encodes CASSSRTSGRNTGELFF.

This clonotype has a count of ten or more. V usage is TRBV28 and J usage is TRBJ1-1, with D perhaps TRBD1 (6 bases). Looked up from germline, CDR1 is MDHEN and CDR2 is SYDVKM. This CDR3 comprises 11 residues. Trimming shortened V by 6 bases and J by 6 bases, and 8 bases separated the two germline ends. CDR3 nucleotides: TGTGCCAGCAGCGAGGGGGCTGAAGCTTTCTTT. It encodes CASSEGAEAFF.

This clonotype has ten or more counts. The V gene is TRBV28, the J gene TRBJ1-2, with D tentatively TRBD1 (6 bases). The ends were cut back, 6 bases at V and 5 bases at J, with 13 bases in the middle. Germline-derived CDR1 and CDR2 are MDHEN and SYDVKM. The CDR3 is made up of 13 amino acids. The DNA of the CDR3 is TGTGCCAGCAGGGACAGTAGCACATATGGCTACACCTTC. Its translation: CASRDSSTYGYTF.

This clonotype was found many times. CDR3 in DNA: TGTGCCAGCAGCTTAGCCCCCTCACTCAATGAGCAGTTCTTC. Its translation: CASSLAPSLNEQFF. This sequence joins TRBV11-2 and TRBJ2-1; D uncertain. The CDR3 extends over 14 amino acids. Trimming left V 1 base short and J 6 bases short, with 10 bases between. The germline V gene has CDR1 SGHAT and CDR2 FQNNGV.

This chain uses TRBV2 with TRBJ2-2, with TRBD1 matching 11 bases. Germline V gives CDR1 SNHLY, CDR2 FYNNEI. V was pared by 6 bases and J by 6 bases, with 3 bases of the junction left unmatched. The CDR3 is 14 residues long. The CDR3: CASRPGQGAGELFF. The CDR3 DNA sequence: TGTGCCAGCAGGCCGGGACAGGGGGCCGGGGAGCTGTTTTTT.

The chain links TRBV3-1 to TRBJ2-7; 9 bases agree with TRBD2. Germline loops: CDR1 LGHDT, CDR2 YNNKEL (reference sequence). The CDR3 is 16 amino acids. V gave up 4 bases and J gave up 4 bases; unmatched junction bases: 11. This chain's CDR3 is CASSPGSSGRLYEQYF. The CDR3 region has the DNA TGTGCCAGCAGCCCCGGGAGTAGCGGGAGACTTTACGAGCAGTACTTC.

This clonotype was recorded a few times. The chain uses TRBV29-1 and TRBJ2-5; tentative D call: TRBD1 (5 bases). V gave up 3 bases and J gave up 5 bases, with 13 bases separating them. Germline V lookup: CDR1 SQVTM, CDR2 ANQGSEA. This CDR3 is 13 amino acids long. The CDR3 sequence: CSVDVQGTETQYF. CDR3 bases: TGCAGCGTTGATGTTCAGGGTACGGAGACCCAGTACTTC.

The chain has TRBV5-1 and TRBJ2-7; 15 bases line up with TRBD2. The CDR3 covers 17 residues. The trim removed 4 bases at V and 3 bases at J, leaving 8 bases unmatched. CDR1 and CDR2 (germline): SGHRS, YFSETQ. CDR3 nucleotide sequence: TGCGCCAGCAGCCCCGGACTAGCGGGAGGGGCACACTACGAGCAGTACTTC. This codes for CASSPGLAGGAHYEQYF. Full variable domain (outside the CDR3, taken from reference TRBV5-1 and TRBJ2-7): KAGVTQTPRYLIKTRGQQVTLSCSPISGHRSVSWYQQTPGQGLQFLFEYFSETQRNKGNFPGRFSGRQFSNSRSEMNVSTLELGDSALYLCASSPGLAGGAHYEQYFGPGTRLTVT.

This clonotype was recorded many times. The CDR3 is CAWSVGYGTANQPQHF. In DNA form, the CDR3 reads TGTGCCTGGAGTGTAGGTTACGGGACAGCTAATCAGCCCCAGCATTTT. The rearrangement links TRBV30 to TRBJ1-5, with 7 positions matching TRBD1. The CDR3 contains 16 residues. V gave up 0 bases and J gave up 4 bases; unmatched junction bases: 9. CDR1 is GTSNPN, CDR2 SVGIG, per germline (reference sequence). The full variable domain, completed using reference TRBV30 and TRBJ1-5, is SQTIHQWPATLVQPVGSPLSLECTVEGTSNPNLYWYRQAAGRGLQLLFYSVGIGQISSEVPQNLSASRPQDRQFILSSKKLLLSDSGFYLCAWSVGYGTANQPQHFGDGTRLSIL.

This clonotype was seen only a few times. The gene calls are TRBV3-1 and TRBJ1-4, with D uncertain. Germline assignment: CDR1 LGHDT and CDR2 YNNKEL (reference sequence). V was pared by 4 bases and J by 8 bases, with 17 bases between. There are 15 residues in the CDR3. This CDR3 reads CASSLSGISAEKLFF. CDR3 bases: TGTGCCAGCAGCCTGTCCGGGATCTCCGCCGAAAAACTGTTTTTT.